This T cell receptor (beta chain) was captured in a study of CD8 T cells in Susac syndrome. Random hexamers were used to reverse transcribe the RNA input (0.5 to 1 ug). The immunoSEQ assay covered 54 Vbeta and 13 Jbeta segments for CDR3. TCRdb used MiXCR to reprocess the immunoSEQ multiplex PCR reads, holding one entry per CDR3 protein. This repertoire shows 100,000 to 150,000 distinct CDR3 sequences, about 94% found once; its top ten account for roughly 0.091%. Sequencing of TCR beta covered CD8+ and CD4+ T cells obtained from blood. Controls were age- and sex-matched healthy donors. FACS enriched CD8+ TEMRA cells, while bulk CD8+ and CD4+ were negatively isolated. The CDR3 is 14 residues long. From germline, CDR1 is LGHDT and CDR2 YNNKEL (reference sequence). V lost 4 bases to trimming and J lost 4 bases, with 13 bases between them.

The sequenced material came from CD4+ T cells from PBMCs. This chain joins TRBV3-1 and TRBJ1-2, with TRBD1 as a possible D gene (6 bases). The origin of this receptor is a human donor in good health. CDR3 DNA: TGTGCCAGCAGCCCCTCCGACAGGATCTATGGCTACACCTTC. Translated, it gives CASSPSDRIYGYTF.